Shown below are 16 T cell receptor beta chains from a single sample sequenced in a study of OX40 agonist ivuxolimab in advanced cancers. Sequencing was performed with immunoSEQ multiplex PCR; in TCRdb, only in-frame clones are kept and a portion is missing. Seen here are about 14,000 clones, around 77% observed once, and the top ten hold 25% to 35%. This material consisted of CD4+ or CD8+ T cells sorted from blood, taken in a trial of the OX40 agonist ivuxolimab. The receptors shown here come from an adult with an advanced solid tumor such as melanoma, head and neck, liver or kidney cancer.

The chain joins TRBV21-1 to TRBJ2-1. TRBV21-1 is flagged as a pseudogene. The CDR3 is 17 residues long. CDR3 protein: CASSSLGQASRSYEQFF. CDR3 sequence (DNA): TGTGCCAGCAGCAGCTTAGGTCAGGCTAGTCGATCCTATGAGCAGTTCTTC.

The V gene is TRBV7-9, the J gene TRBJ2-1, with D perhaps matching TRBD2 (7 bases). The CDR3 is 16 amino acids. The germline V gene encodes CDR1 SEHNR and CDR2 FQNEAQ (reference sequence). V gave up 5 bases and J gave up 6 bases, with 20 bases separating them. CDR3 nucleotide sequence: TGTGCCAGCAGCCCCAAGGGGGGACTACCCGGCAATGAGCAGTTCTTC. Residues: CASSPKGGLPGNEQFF.

V is TRBV6-1 and J is TRBJ2-5; 10 positions agree with TRBD2. Germline V gene data show CDR1 as MNHNS and CDR2 as SASEGT. V lost 1 base to trimming and J lost 4 bases; unmatched junction nucleotides: 12. This CDR3 has 18 amino acids. CDR3 in amino acids: CASSEGWLAGVYRETQYF. CDR3 nucleotides: TGTGCCAGCAGTGAAGGGTGGCTAGCGGGAGTGTACAGAGAGACCCAGTACTTC.

V is TRBV4-1 and J is TRBJ1-5, with D possibly matching TRBD1 (6 bases). CDR1 is MGHRA, CDR2 YSYEKL, per germline. Trimming cost V 1 base and J 3 bases, with 13 bases left between them. The CDR3 covers 16 residues. The DNA of the CDR3 is TGCGCCAGCAGCCAAGTCAGGGGAGGGTCCAATCAGCCCCAGCATTTT. It yields the protein CASSQVRGGSNQPQHF.

The genes are TRBV27 and TRBJ2-2, with 11 positions matching TRBD2. The CDR3 has 17 residues. The V and J ends lost 6 bases and 5 bases, in that order; junction bases with no gene match: 11. Germline V CDR1 and CDR2: MNHEY, SMNVEV (reference sequence). DNA for the CDR3: TGTGCCAGCAGACGACTCCGACTAGCGGGACATACCGGGGAGCTGTTTTTT. Protein product: CASRRLRLAGHTGELFF.

V is TRBV27 and J is TRBJ1-5; D remains unclear. This CDR3 comprises 16 residues. Germline-derived CDR1 and CDR2 are MNHEY and SMNVEV (reference sequence). Trimming took off 5 bases at V and 3 bases at J, with 17 bases between the two ends. CDR3 bases: TGTGCCAGCAGTCCCCTGGTTTCGGGAAACAATCAGCCCCAGCATTTT. Its translation is CASSPLVSGNNQPQHF.

A note on this clone: A junction boundary mismatches the germline segment, possibly from a read error. This chain links TRBV27 with TRBJ2-1; unclear D gene. The CDR3 runs to 14 residues. The germline gives CDR1 MNHEY, CDR2 SMNVEV (reference sequence). The chain's CDR3 is CASSLLGSYNDQFF. CDR3 sequence (DNA): TGTGCCAGCAGTTTGCTAGGTTCATACAATGATCAGTTCTTC.

There are a few counts of this clone. The chain recombines TRBV2 with TRBJ1-1; D not resolved. The germline gives CDR1 SNHLY, CDR2 FYNNEI. The CDR3 has 13 amino acids. V was cut by 3 bases and J by 1 base, with 6 bases left in between. The CDR3 loop is CASSEPGNTEAFF. The CDR3 region has the DNA TGTGCCAGCAGTGAGCCCGGGAACACTGAAGCTTTCTTT.

By sample fraction, this clone is large (0.1 to 1%). The gene calls are TRBV6-5 and TRBJ2-7, with TRBD2 identical over 10 bases. Per the germline V gene, CDR1 is MNHEY and CDR2 is SVGAGI. CDR3 length equals 14 residues. The V gene end was trimmed by 6 bases and the J gene end by 2 bases; junction bases not matched to a gene: 4. The CDR3 nucleotides read TGTGCCAGCAGCCCCGGACTAGCGGCCTACGAGCAGTACTTC. It yields the protein CASSPGLAAYEQYF.

This chain links TRBV16 with TRBJ2-7, with D perhaps being TRBD1 or TRBD2 (5 bases each). The germline gives CDR1 KGHSY, CDR2 FQNENV. V was pared by 4 bases and J by 6 bases, with 13 bases between. The CDR3 contains 13 residues. The DNA for the CDR3 is TGTGCCAGCAGCCCGTCGGGACCTAGCGAGCAGTACTTC. Residues: CASSPSGPSEQYF.

A single count supports this clone. J is TRBJ2-2 and V is TRBV19; 9 bases are shared with TRBD1. The CDR3 is made up of 18 amino acids. Per the germline V gene, CDR1 is LNHDA and CDR2 is SQIVND (reference sequence). Trimming cost V 10 bases and J 1 base; bases outside gene matches: 16. DNA for the CDR3: TGTGCCAATTCGTTCAACACACCGGGACAGGGGAACACCGGGGAGCTGTTTTTT. This codes for CANSFNTPGQGNTGELFF. The full variable domain, completed using reference TRBV19 and TRBJ2-2, is DGGITQSPKYLFRKEGQNVTLSCEQNLNHDAMYWYRQDPGQGLRLIYYSQIVNDFQKGDIAEGYSVSREKKESFPLTVTSAQKNPTAFYLCANSFNTPGQGNTGELFFGEGSRLTVL.

The rearrangement links TRBV19 to TRBJ1-4, with 9 bases that match TRBD1. Trimming at V came to 4 bases and at J to 5 bases, leaving 8 bases not matched to a gene. The CDR3 sequence is 16 residues long. Germline values: CDR1 LNHDA, CDR2 SQIVND (reference sequence). The CDR3 coding sequence is TGTGCCAGTAGTAAGAATACAGGGGGCGCGAATGAAAAACTGTTTTTT. This translates into CASSKNTGGANEKLFF.

V usage is TRBV28 and J usage is TRBJ2-1; D is unclear. This CDR3 region has 15 residues. The ends were cut back, 3 bases at V and 3 bases at J, with 12 bases in the middle. Germline values: CDR1 MDHEN, CDR2 SYDVKM. The CDR3 DNA reads as TGTGCCAGCAGTTTCGTGGGTATGGGCTACAATGAGCAGTTCTTC. The encoded protein is CASSFVGMGYNEQFF.

J is TRBJ2-3 and V is TRBV5-4; tentative D call: TRBD1 (6 bases). Germline CDR1 is SGHNT and CDR2 is YYREEE (reference sequence). Trimming shortened V by 4 bases and J by 6 bases, and 21 bases separated the two germline ends. The CDR3 runs to 16 residues. The CDR3 coding sequence is TGTGCCAGCAGCATCTCCGGACAGTGGTCATCCGATACGCAGTATTTT. Its protein is CASSISGQWSSDTQYF.

This clone turned up a few times. This sequence joins TRBV30 and TRBJ2-7; TRBD2 matches at 15 bases. This CDR3 has 17 amino acids. CDR1 is GTSNPN and CDR2 is SVGIG in the germline V gene (reference sequence). The J segment lost 3 bases and the V segment lost 1 base, leaving 7 bases of the junction unmatched. DNA for the CDR3: TGTGCCTGGAGTGGGGGGACTAGCGGGAGGCTACTCTACGAGCAGTACTTC. It codes for CAWSGGTSGRLLYEQYF. Together with reference TRBV30 and TRBJ2-7, the CDR3 gives the full variable domain: SQTIHQWPATLVQPVGSPLSLECTVEGTSNPNLYWYRQAAGRGLQLLFYSVGIGQISSEVPQNLSASRPQDRQFILSSKKLLLSDSGFYLCAWSGGTSGRLLYEQYFGPGTRLTVT.

The chain links TRBV13 to TRBJ2-7, with a possible D match to TRBD2 (7 bases). The V end lost 4 bases, the J end lost 3 bases, and 19 bases lay between the germline ends. The CDR3 covers 16 residues. The germline V gene encodes CDR1 PRHDT and CDR2 FYEKMQ (reference sequence). The CDR3 spells CASSSALAGASYEQYF. CDR3 nucleotide sequence: TGTGCCAGCAGCTCCGCCCTGGCGGGGGCAAGCTACGAGCAGTACTTC.